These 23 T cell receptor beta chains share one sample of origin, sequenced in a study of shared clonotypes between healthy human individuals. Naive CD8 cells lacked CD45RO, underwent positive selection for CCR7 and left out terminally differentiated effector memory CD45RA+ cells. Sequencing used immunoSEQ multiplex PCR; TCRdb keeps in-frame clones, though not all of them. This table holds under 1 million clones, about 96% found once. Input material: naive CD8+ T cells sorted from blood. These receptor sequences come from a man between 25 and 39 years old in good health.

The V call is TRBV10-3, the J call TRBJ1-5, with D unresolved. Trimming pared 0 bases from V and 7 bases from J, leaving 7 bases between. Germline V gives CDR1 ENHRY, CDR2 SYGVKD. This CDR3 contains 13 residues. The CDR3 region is CAISESMSQPQHF. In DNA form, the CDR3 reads TGTGCCATCAGTGAGTCAATGTCCCAGCCCCAGCATTTT.

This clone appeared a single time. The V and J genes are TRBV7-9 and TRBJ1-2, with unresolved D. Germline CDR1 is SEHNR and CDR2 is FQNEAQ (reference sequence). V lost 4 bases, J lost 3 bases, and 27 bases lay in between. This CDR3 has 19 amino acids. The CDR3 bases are TGTGCCAGCAGCTACCCCTTGGGAACAGCGTTTACTCGGGACTATGGCTACACCTTC. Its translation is CASSYPLGTAFTRDYGYTF. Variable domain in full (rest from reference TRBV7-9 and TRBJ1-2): DTGVSQNPRHKITKRGQNVTFRCDPISEHNRLYWYRQTLGQGPEFLTYFQNEAQLEKSRLLSDRFSAERPKGSFSTLEIQRTEQGDSAMYLCASSYPLGTAFTRDYGYTFGSGTRLTVV.

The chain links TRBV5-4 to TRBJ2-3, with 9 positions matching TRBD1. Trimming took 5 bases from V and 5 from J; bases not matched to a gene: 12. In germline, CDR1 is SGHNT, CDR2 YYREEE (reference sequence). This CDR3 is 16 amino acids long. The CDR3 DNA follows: TGTGCCAGCAGGGGGCCCGGGACAGGGAATCAAGATACGCAGTATTTT. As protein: CASRGPGTGNQDTQYF. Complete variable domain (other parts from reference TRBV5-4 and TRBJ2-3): ETGVTQSPTHLIKTRGQQVTLRCSSQSGHNTVSWYQQALGQGPQFIFQYYREEENGRGNFPPRFSGLQFPNYSSELNVNALELDDSALYLCASRGPGTGNQDTQYFGPGTRLTVL.

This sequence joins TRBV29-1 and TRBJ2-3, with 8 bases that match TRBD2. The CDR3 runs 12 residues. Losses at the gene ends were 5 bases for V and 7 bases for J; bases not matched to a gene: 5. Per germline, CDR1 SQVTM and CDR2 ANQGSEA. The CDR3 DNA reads TGCAGCGTTACGGGAGGGGAGAATACGCAGTATTTT. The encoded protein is CSVTGGENTQYF.

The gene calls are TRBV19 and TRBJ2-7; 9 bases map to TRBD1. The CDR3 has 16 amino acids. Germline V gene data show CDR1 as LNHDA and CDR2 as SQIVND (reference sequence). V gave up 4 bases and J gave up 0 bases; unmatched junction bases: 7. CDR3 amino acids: CASSSRDRASSYEQYF. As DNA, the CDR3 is TGTGCCAGTAGTAGCCGGGACAGGGCGAGCTCCTACGAGCAGTACTTC.

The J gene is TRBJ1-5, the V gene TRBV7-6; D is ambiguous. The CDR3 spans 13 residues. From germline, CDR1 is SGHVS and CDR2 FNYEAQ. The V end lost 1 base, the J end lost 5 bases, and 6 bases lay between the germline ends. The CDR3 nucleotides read TGTGCCAGCAGCTTAGTTCTGGATCAGCCCCAGCATTTT. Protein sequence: CASSLVLDQPQHF.

CDR3 protein: CASSQASSGTGELFF. CDR3 coding DNA: TGTGCCAGCAGCCAAGCCAGCAGCGGGACCGGGGAGCTGTTTTTT. The chain combines TRBV14 with TRBJ2-2, with D perhaps matching TRBD2 (6 bases). Per the germline V gene, CDR1 is SGHDN and CDR2 is FVKESK. The CDR3 length is 15 residues. V was shortened by 1 base and J by 5 bases, with 11 bases between the two germline ends. Combining the CDR3 with reference TRBV14 and TRBJ2-2 gives the whole variable domain EAGVTQFPSHSVIEKGQTVTLRCDPISGHDNLYWYRRVMGKEIKFLLHFVKESKQDESGMPNNRFLAERTGGTYSTLKVQPAELEDSGVYFCASSQASSGTGELFFGEGSRLTVL.

The CDR3 is CASSFGGGFTYEQYF. The CDR3, as DNA: TGTGCCAGCAGCTTCGGGGGGGGATTCACCTACGAGCAGTACTTC. This chain uses TRBV7-8 with TRBJ2-7; TRBD2 agrees at 8 bases. The V segment lost 3 bases and the J segment 2 bases; nucleotides outside the gene matches: 6. Germline V lookup: CDR1 SGHVS, CDR2 FQNEAQ. The CDR3 spans 15 residues.

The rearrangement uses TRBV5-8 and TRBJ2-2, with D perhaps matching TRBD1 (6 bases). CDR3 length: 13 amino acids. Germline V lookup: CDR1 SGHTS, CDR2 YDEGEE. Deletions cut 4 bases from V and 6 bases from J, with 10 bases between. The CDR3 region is CASSNREPGELFF. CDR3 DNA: TGTGCCAGCAGCAACAGGGAGCCCGGGGAGCTGTTTTTT.

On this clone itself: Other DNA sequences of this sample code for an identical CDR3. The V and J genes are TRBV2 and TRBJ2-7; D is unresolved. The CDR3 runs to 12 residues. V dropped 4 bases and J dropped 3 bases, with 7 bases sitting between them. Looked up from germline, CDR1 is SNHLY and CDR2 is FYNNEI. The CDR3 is CASSGRIYEQYF. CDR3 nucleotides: TGTGCCAGCAGTGGTCGGATCTACGAGCAGTACTTC.

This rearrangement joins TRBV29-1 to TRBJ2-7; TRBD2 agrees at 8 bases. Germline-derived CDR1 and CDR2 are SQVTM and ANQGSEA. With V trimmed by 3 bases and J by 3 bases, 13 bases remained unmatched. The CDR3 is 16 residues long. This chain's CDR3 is CSVEAISSGLNYEQYF. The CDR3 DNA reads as TGCAGCGTTGAGGCCATCTCTAGCGGGCTAAACTACGAGCAGTACTTC.

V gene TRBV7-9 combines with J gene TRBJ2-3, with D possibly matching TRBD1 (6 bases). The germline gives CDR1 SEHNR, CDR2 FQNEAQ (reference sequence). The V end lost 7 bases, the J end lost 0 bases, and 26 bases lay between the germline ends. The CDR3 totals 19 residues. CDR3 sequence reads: CASIDPRDGRGASTDTQYF. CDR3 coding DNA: TGTGCCAGCATTGACCCGAGGGACGGCAGGGGAGCTAGCACAGATACGCAGTATTTT.

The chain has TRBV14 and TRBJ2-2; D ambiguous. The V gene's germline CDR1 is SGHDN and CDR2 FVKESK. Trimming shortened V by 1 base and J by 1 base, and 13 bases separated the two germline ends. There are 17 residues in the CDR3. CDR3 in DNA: TGTGCCAGCAGCCAAGTGCCGGCTACGGAGAACACCGGGGAGCTGTTTTTT. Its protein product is CASSQVPATENTGELFF.

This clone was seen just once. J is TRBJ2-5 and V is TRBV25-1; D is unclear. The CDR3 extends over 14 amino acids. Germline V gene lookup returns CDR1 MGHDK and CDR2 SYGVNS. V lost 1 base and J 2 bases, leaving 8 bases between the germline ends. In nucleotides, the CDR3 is TGTGCCAGCAGTGAATGGGTGGATCAAGAGACCCAGTACTTC. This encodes CASSEWVDQETQYF. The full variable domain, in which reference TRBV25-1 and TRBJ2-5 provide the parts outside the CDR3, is EADIYQTPRYLVIGTGKKITLECSQTMGHDKMYWYQQDPGMELHLIHYSYGVNSTEKGDLSSESTVSRIRTEHFPLTLESARPSHTSQYLCASSEWVDQETQYFGPGTRLLVL.

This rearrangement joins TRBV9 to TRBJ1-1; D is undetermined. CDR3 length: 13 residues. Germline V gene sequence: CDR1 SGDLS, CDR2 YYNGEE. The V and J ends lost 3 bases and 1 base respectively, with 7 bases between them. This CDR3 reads CASSALWNTEAFF. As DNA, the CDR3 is TGTGCCAGCAGCGCCCTATGGAACACTGAAGCTTTCTTT.

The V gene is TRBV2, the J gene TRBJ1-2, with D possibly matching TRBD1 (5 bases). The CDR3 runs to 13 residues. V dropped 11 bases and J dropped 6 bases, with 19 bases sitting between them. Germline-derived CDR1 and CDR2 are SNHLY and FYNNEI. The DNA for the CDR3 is TGTGCCTTCCCGTTCGGGGGTAGCAATGGCTACACCTTC. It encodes CAFPFGGSNGYTF. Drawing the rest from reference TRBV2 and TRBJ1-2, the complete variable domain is EPEVTQTPSHQVTQMGQEVILRCVPISNHLYFYWYRQILGQKVEFLVSFYNNEISEKSEIFDDQFSVERPDGSNFTLKIRSTKLEDSAMYFCAFPFGGSNGYTFGSGTRLTVV.

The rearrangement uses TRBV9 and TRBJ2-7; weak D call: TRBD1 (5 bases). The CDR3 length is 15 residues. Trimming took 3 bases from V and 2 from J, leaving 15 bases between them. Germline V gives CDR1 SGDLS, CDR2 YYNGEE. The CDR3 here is CASSGNRGRPYEQYF. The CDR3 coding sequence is TGTGCCAGCAGCGGGAATAGGGGTAGGCCCTACGAGCAGTACTTC. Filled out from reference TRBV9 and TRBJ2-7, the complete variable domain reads DSGVTQTPKHLITATGQRVTLRCSPRSGDLSVYWYQQSLDQGLQFLIQYYNGEERAKGNILERFSAQQFPDLHSELNLSSLELGDSALYFCASSGNRGRPYEQYFGPGTRLTVT.

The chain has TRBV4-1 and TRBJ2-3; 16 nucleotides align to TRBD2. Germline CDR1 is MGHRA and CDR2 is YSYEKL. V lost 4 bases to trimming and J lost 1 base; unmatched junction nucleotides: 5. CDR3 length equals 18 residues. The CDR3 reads CASSPGLAGGFGTDTQYF. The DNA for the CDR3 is TGCGCCAGCAGCCCGGGACTAGCGGGAGGGTTCGGCACAGATACGCAGTATTTT.

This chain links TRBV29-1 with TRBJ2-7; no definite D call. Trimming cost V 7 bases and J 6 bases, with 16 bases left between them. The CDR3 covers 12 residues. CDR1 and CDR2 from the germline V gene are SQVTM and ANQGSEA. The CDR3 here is CSAKALSGEQYF. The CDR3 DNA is TGCAGCGCCAAGGCGCTCTCAGGCGAGCAGTACTTC.

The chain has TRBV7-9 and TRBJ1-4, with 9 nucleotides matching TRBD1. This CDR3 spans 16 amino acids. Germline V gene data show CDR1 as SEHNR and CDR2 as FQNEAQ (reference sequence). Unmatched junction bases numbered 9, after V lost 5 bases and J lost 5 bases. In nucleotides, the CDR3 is TGTGCCAGCAGCCACAGGGGGCTCGGAGACAATGAAAAACTGTTTTTT. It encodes CASSHRGLGDNEKLFF.

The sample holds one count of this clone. CDR3 in amino acids: CASSQDSEGIYYGYTF. CDR3 in DNA: TGCGCCAGCAGCCAAGATTCTGAGGGGATCTATTACGGCTACACCTTC. This chain connects TRBV4-3 to TRBJ1-2; the D gene is possibly TRBD1 (5 bases). Per the germline V gene, CDR1 is LGHNA and CDR2 is YSLEER. V was clipped by 0 bases and J by 8 bases, with 19 bases between them. The CDR3 is 16 amino acids.

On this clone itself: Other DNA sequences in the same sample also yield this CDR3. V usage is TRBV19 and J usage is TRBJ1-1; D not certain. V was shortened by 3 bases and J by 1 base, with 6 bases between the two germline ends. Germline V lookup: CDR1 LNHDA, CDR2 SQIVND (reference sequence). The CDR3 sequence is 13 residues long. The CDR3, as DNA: TGTGCCAGTAGTATTTCGGGGAACACTGAAGCTTTCTTT. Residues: CASSISGNTEAFF.

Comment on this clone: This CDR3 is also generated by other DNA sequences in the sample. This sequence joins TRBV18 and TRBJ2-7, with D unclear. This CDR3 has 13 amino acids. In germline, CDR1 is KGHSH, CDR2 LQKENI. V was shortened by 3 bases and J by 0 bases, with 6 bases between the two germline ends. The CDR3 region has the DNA TGTGCCAGCTCACCCCCACACTCCTACGAGCAGTACTTC. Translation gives CASSPPHSYEQYF.